Listed here are 17 T cell receptor beta chains from one sample, sequenced in a study of Tregs in tolerant kidney transplant recipients (dated by TCRdb to the late 2010s). Receptors were amplified or captured by the immunoSEQ multiplex PCR assay. TCRdb obtained this table from immuneACCESS and retained in-frame rearrangements with V and J assigned. These tables miss some clones; where compared with another copy, unresolved V genes account for less than half of the shortfall, and the remainder is unexplained. This sample lists roughly 68,000 clones; about four fifths were detected once. Of the sample, about 4.5% falls within the top ten clones. Specimen: CD4+ T cells from blood. These receptors originate from a human donor in good health.

Comment on this clone: A much larger clone is a single base away; this may be a read error. The V and J genes are TRBV19 and TRBJ1-5; unclear D gene. Germline V gives CDR1 LNHDA, CDR2 SQIVND (reference sequence). The CDR3 is made up of 12 amino acids. The chain's CDR3 is CASSPIGQPRHF. The CDR3 coding sequence is TGTGCCAGTAGTCCTATTGGTCAGCCCCGGCATTTT.

The rearrangement uses TRBV28 and TRBJ1-2; D gene uncertain. V lost 6 bases and J lost 7, with 12 bases in between. This CDR3 contains 12 residues. Germline loops: CDR1 MDHEN, CDR2 SYDVKM. CDR3 protein: CASRSVTPGYTF. The CDR3 bases are TGTGCCAGCAGGTCGGTTACTCCTGGCTACACCTTC.

This sequence joins TRBV21-1 and TRBJ2-7; the tabulated D call, TRBD1, remains unverified against the DNA. TRBV21-1 is a pseudogene locus. The CDR3 extends over 15 amino acids. Here the CDR3 reads CASSVRDRDSYEQYF. In nucleotides, the CDR3 is TGTGCCAGCAGCGTCCGGGACAGGGACTCCTACGAGCAGTACTTC.

The chain combines TRBV28 with TRBJ2-5, with 9 nucleotides matching TRBD1. Losses at the gene ends were 4 bases for V and 2 bases for J; bases not matched to a gene: 5. Germline V gives CDR1 MDHEN, CDR2 SYDVKM. The CDR3 is 15 amino acids. CDR3 sequence: CASSWGTGSQETQYF. The CDR3 coding sequence is TGTGCCAGCAGTTGGGGGACAGGGTCGCAAGAGACCCAGTACTTC.

This chain joins TRBV2 and TRBJ1-2, with a possible D match to TRBD1 (6 bases). With 8 bases removed from V and 2 bases from J, the gap between germline ends came to 18 bases. Germline assignment: CDR1 SNHLY and CDR2 FYNNEI. CDR3 length: 15 amino acids. CDR3 region: CASLVGGGTNYGYTF. The DNA for the CDR3 is TGTGCCAGCCTAGTCGGAGGGGGGACGAACTATGGCTACACCTTC.

V gene TRBV7-9 combines with J gene TRBJ2-1; 9 bases line up with TRBD2. Looked up from germline, CDR1 is SEHNR and CDR2 is FQNEAQ (reference sequence). J was trimmed by 6 bases and V by 1 base; bases with no gene match: 10. CDR3 size: 17 residues. In DNA, the CDR3 is TGTGCCAGCAGCTTAGGGGGTAGCGGGAGAGTTCCCAATGAGCAGTTCTTC. Encoded protein: CASSLGGSGRVPNEQFF.

The chain employs TRBV20-1 and TRBJ1-2; TRBD1 agrees at 9 bases. The CDR3 is 11 amino acids. Germline trimming cut 7 bases from V and 6 bases from J; bases unmatched to any gene: 3. The germline CDR1 and CDR2 sequences are DFQATT and SNEGSKA (reference sequence). This CDR3 reads CSVRQGDGYTF. Here the CDR3 DNA reads TGCAGTGTCAGACAGGGGGATGGCTACACCTTC.

The count of this clone is one. J is TRBJ2-7 and V is TRBV11-2; 7 bases line up with TRBD2. V was pared by 2 bases and J by 3 bases, with 7 bases of the junction left unmatched. Per the germline V gene, CDR1 is SGHAT and CDR2 is FQNNGV. The CDR3 has 15 residues. The CDR3 reads CASSLSRGGNYEQYF. The CDR3 DNA follows: TGTGCCAGCAGCTTATCGAGGGGAGGGAACTACGAGCAGTACTTC.

The rearrangement uses TRBV11-2 and TRBJ2-2; 7 nucleotides align to TRBD2. Losses at the gene ends were 5 bases for V and 6 bases for J; bases not matched to a gene: 3. This CDR3 is 13 amino acids long. Germline V gives CDR1 SGHAT, CDR2 FQNNGV. The CDR3 DNA sequence: TGTGCCAGCAGCCCGGGACTATCCGGGGAGCTGTTTTTT. It specifies CASSPGLSGELFF. The whole variable domain, remainder taken from reference TRBV11-2 and TRBJ2-2, is EAGVAQSPRYKIIEKRQSVAFWCNPISGHATLYWYQQILGQGPKLLIQFQNNGVVDDSQLPKDRFSAERLKGVDSTLKIQPAKLEDSAVYLCASSPGLSGELFFGEGSRLTVL.

This chain's CDR3 is CACNSPLHF. The CDR3 DNA follows: TGTGCCTGTAATTCACCCCTCCACTTT. This chain connects TRBV30 to TRBJ1-6; D gene uncertain. Germline CDR1 reads GTSNPN; CDR2 reads SVGIG (reference sequence). V shed 6 bases and J shed 6 bases, with 0 bases lying between them. The CDR3 covers 9 residues.

The chain joins TRBV19 to TRBJ1-4; 7 positions match TRBD1. Germline CDR1 reads LNHDA; CDR2 reads SQIVND (reference sequence). The CDR3 length is 13 residues. Germline trimming cut 7 bases from V and 5 bases from J; bases unmatched to any gene: 4. CDR3 amino acids: CASNGDSNEKLFF. DNA for the CDR3: TGTGCCAGTAACGGGGACAGCAATGAAAAACTGTTTTTT. Full variable domain (rest looked up from reference TRBV19 and TRBJ1-4): DGGITQSPKYLFRKEGQNVTLSCEQNLNHDAMYWYRQDPGQGLRLIYYSQIVNDFQKGDIAEGYSVSREKKESFPLTVTSAQKNPTAFYLCASNGDSNEKLFFGSGTQLSVL.

The rearrangement joins TRBV5-1 to TRBJ2-5, with 9 bases lining up with TRBD2. The CDR3 loop spans 14 amino acids. V trimming: 5 bases; J trimming: 6 bases; junction bases outside the gene matches: 8. Germline lookup yields CDR1 SGHRS and CDR2 YFSETQ. DNA for the CDR3: TGCGCCAGCAGTAGCGGGAGTGGTAGGAAGACCCAGTACTTC. Protein sequence: CASSSGSGRKTQYF.

The chain joins TRBV6-6 to TRBJ1-2, with D possibly being TRBD1 (5 bases). Germline V lookup: CDR1 MNHNY, CDR2 SVGAGI (reference sequence). V was shortened by 1 base and J by 7 bases, with 7 bases between the two germline ends. CDR3 size: 12 residues. The CDR3 loop is CASSYWDFGYTF. In DNA, the CDR3 is TGTGCCAGCAGTTACTGGGACTTTGGCTACACCTTC.

The CDR3 loop reads CASSLGGRDQPQHF. In DNA form, the CDR3 reads TGTGCCAGCAGCTTGGGGGGCCGTGATCAGCCCCAGCATTTT. The rearrangement uses TRBV5-4 and TRBJ1-5; TRBD1 might be the D (5 bases). Germline V gene sequence: CDR1 SGHNT, CDR2 YYREEE (reference sequence). CDR3 size: 14 residues. Trimming removed 0 bases from V and 5 bases from J, with 9 bases in between. Filled out from reference TRBV5-4 and TRBJ1-5, the complete variable domain reads ETGVTQSPTHLIKTRGQQVTLRCSSQSGHNTVSWYQQALGQGPQFIFQYYREEENGRGNFPPRFSGLQFPNYSSELNVNALELDDSALYLCASSLGGRDQPQHFGDGTRLSIL.

This chain joins TRBV11-1 and TRBJ2-5; 7 bases are a match to TRBD2. This CDR3 has 15 residues. Germline V gene lookup returns CDR1 SGHAT and CDR2 FQDESV (reference sequence). V was clipped by 5 bases and J by 5 bases; unmatched bases: 11. Here the CDR3 reads CASSRISLGGETQYF. CDR3 nucleotide sequence: TGTGCCAGCAGCCGGATTAGCCTCGGGGGGGAGACCCAGTACTTC.

The sample holds one count of this clone. The chain carries TRBV7-3 and TRBJ2-1, with D tentatively TRBD2 (5 bases). From germline, CDR1 is SGHTA and CDR2 FQGTGA. The CDR3 loop spans 13 amino acids. V was clipped by 3 bases and J by 12 bases, with 15 bases between them. The CDR3 bases are TGTGCCAGCAGCTTCTCGGAGGTGGGCAGGCAGTTCTTC. Its protein product is CASSFSEVGRQFF.

The J gene is TRBJ2-1, the V gene TRBV19, with TRBD1 matching over 10 bases. V was clipped by 2 bases and J by 12 bases; unmatched bases: 16. CDR1 LNHDA and CDR2 SQIVND come from the germline V gene (reference sequence). The CDR3 spans 17 residues. This chain's CDR3 is CASSIQSVGQGEFVQFF. The CDR3 nucleotides are TGTGCCAGTAGTATACAAAGCGTAGGACAGGGGGAATTTGTGCAGTTCTTC.